Presented here are 8 T cell receptor beta chains from one specimen sequenced in a study of Graves' ophthalmopathy and Graves' hyperthyroidism. Amplification targeted the TCR beta CDR3 regions, with RNA transcripts as the source material. RT-PCR was first run with HTBI primers, then multiplex PCR in a second round. TCRdb processed the multiplex PCR reads anew with MiXCR; each CDR3 protein has one entry. The data show around 600,000 distinct CDR3 sequences, about two fifths seen once. The sample was peripheral blood. The receptors come from an adult man with Graves' ophthalmopathy.

This clonotype was seen at least ten times. This sequence joins TRBV7-2 and TRBJ1-1, with 10 nucleotides matching TRBD1. This CDR3 spans 14 amino acids. CDR1 SGHTA and CDR2 FQGNSA come from the germline V gene. The V and J ends lost 4 bases and 6 bases, in that order; junction bases with no gene match: 5. CDR3 bases: TGTGCCAGCAGCTCGGGACAGGGGACCGCTGAAGCTTTCTTT. It specifies CASSSGQGTAEAFF.

This clonotype was picked up a small number of times. The V gene is TRBV6-2 or TRBV6-3, the J gene TRBJ2-7; possible D gene TRBD1, 6 bases. Germline CDR1 and CDR2: MNHEY and SVGEGT. The germline V and J ends were trimmed by 5 bases and 4 bases, with 15 bases remaining between them. The CDR3 extends over 14 amino acids. The CDR3 coding sequence is TGTGCCAGCAGTGCGTTTCAGGGGTTGTACGAGCAGTACTTC. It encodes CASSAFQGLYEQYF.

The chain carries TRBV11-2 and TRBJ1-1, with a possible D match to TRBD1 (6 bases). The V end lost 3 bases, the J end lost 3 bases, and 20 bases lay between the germline ends. The CDR3 covers 17 residues. Germline CDR1 reads SGHAT; CDR2 reads FQNNGV. CDR3 bases: TGTGCCAGCAGCTTTTTGGGGGGCAGTCGGAGGGACACTGAAGCTTTCTTT. Its protein product is CASSFLGGSRRDTEAFF.

This clonotype appeared many times. The rearrangement joins TRBV15 to TRBJ1-5; no reliable D call. CDR1 is LNHNV, CDR2 YYDKDF, per germline (reference sequence). CDR3 length: 14 residues. V was cut by 1 base and J by 2 bases, with 6 bases left in between. The CDR3 nucleotides read TGTGCCACCAGCAGAGTCGGGGGCAATCAGCCCCAGCATTTT. It encodes CATSRVGGNQPQHF.

This clonotype showed up many times. The chain employs TRBV7-2 and TRBJ1-4; D is possibly TRBD1 (6 bases). Trimming stripped 4 bases from V and 10 bases from J, with 19 bases between. This CDR3 has 15 residues. Germline V gene lookup returns CDR1 SGHTA and CDR2 FQGNSA. In DNA form, the CDR3 reads TGTGCCAGCAGCTCTCACCTTAAGGGGGAGAGAAAACTGTTTTTT. Amino acids: CASSSHLKGERKLFF.

V is TRBV2 and J is TRBJ1-2; TRBD1 aligns across 7 bases. This CDR3 has 13 residues. Germline CDR1 and CDR2: SNHLY and FYNNEI. V gave up 9 bases and J gave up 4 bases; unmatched junction bases: 8. For the CDR3, the DNA is TGTGCCAGTACAGGGGACAGCTCCTATGGCTACACCTTC. This translates into CASTGDSSYGYTF.

This clonotype was recorded at least ten times. The chain has TRBV29-1 and TRBJ2-7; TRBD1 matches 7 bases. V lost 6 bases and J lost 2; bases outside the gene matches: 10. CDR1 and CDR2 (germline): SQVTM, ANQGSEA. There are 14 residues in the CDR3. In DNA form, the CDR3 reads TGCAGCGTCCTAATTCCGGGACAGACCTACGAGCAGTACTTC. This codes for CSVLIPGQTYEQYF.

V is TRBV24-1 and J is TRBJ2-1; D possibly matches TRBD1 or TRBD2 (6 bases each). Trimming cost V 4 bases and J 8 bases, with 20 bases left between them. In germline, CDR1 is KGHDR, CDR2 SFDVKD. This CDR3 spans 16 amino acids. The CDR3 region is CATSDVQGGGKDEQFF. The CDR3 nucleotides are TGTGCCACCAGTGACGTACAGGGTGGCGGGAAGGATGAGCAGTTCTTC.